This T cell receptor beta chain was observed in a study of blood T cell repertoires in COVID-19. At the level of the study: Both acute and convalescent COVID-19 samples were obtained from the United States, Italy and Spain.

V shed 0 bases and J shed 11 bases, with 22 bases lying between them. The germline V gene encodes CDR1 MNHEY and CDR2 SMNVEV (reference sequence). The CDR3 contains 16 residues. As handled by the study authors: For nucleated cells, counts were estimated from reference gene primer amplification. The data were produced by immunoSEQ multiplex PCR, yet TCRdb's version contains in-frame clones alone and is incomplete. D and trimming were read from the DNA, whereas the V and J calls and clone size are those reported in that table. Here the sample spans 300,000 to 400,000 clones, around 87% being singletons.

This chain links TRBV27 with TRBJ1-1, with a weak D call TRBD1 (6 bases). The material sequenced was peripheral blood. The receptor comes from a human donor in a cohort sampled during active COVID-19. CDR3: CASSLSTGPSLQKAFF. The CDR3 DNA reads as TGTGCCAGCAGTTTATCCACAGGGCCATCACTCCAGAAGGCTTTCTTT.